This T cell receptor beta chain was sequenced in a study of blood T cell repertoires in COVID-19. Background on the study: Sites in the United States, Italy and Spain provided acute and convalescent COVID-19 samples. T cells, B-cell-depleted T cells, or PBMCs provided the cDNA or gDNA that served as material.

Deletions cut 3 bases from V and 8 bases from J, with 19 bases between. The germline CDR1 and CDR2 sequences are SGHAT and FQNNGV. This CDR3 comprises 15 residues. The data were produced by immunoSEQ multiplex PCR, yet TCRdb's version contains in-frame clones alone and is incomplete. The sample lists some 110,000 clones; 70% to 80% were seen once. With respect to this clone: Other DNA sequences in the same sample also yield this CDR3.

This TCR was sampled from a human donor with acute or convalescent COVID-19. The donor label of this sample is uncertain. The gene calls are TRBV11-2 and TRBJ1-2; D unclear. The specimen sequenced was peripheral blood. The CDR3 nucleotides are TGTGCCAGCAGCTTGAGTTTCTCCCGGGAGCCGGGCTACACCTTC. It encodes CASSLSFSREPGYTF.